The clone carrying this T cell receptor (beta chain) was picked up a small number of times. Its antigen is not identified. Stated time point: newly diagnosed GD, antithyroid drugs for less than 3 months. The TCR library was made from RNA that had been extracted from PBMCs in TRIzol. Germline CDR1 SQVTM, CDR2 ANQGSEA. CDR3 length: 14 residues. Germline trimming cut 5 bases from V and 3 bases from J; bases unmatched to any gene: 6. This sample is part of a study of regulatory T cells in long-lasting Graves disease. CDR3-region Arm-PCR and iRepertoire HTBI primers produced the TCR beta libraries. A single record per CDR3 protein comes from TCRdb applying MiXCR to the multiplex PCR reads. The sample shows 440,000 or so distinct CDR3 sequences, about a sixth of them seen only once. General study results and limits: With persistent disease, TRBV28, TRBJ1-2 and TRBJ2-5 were the favored segments.

The sample was also reused in another study, on T cells in Graves' hyperthyroidism and ophthalmopathy. In that study: During a first-round RT-PCR of the TCR CDR3, the HTBI primer set was used. Ophthalmopathy was identified by the model a median approximately 6.9 months ahead of onset.

V is TRBV29-1 and J is TRBJ2-2; 7 nucleotides line up with TRBD2. The clonotype comes from a woman in her twenties or thirties with Graves disease. Sequenced material: peripheral blood mononuclear cells (PBMCs), taken at new diagnosis, from a patient treated with antithyroid drugs. CDR3 sequence reads: CSVWGGTDTGELFF. DNA for the CDR3: TGCAGCGTTTGGGGAGGGACGGACACCGGGGAGCTGTTTTTT.